This T cell receptor beta chain came from a study of cytomegalovirus exposure and HLA in healthy donors. Study-level points and caveats: Confirmation was obtained in vitro that a few CMV-associated chains are specific for CMV antigens. Being productive about 87% or about 30% of the time was typical of most TCR beta V segments in an earlier analysis. TCR beta sequences reportedly predicted most subjects' HLA-A and HLA-B alleles accurately.

The PCR made use of 60 Vbeta and 13 Jbeta primers. This table comes from immunoSEQ multiplex PCR, and its TCRdb copy is limited to in-frame clones, with some not included. The sample has 120,000 to 150,000 clones; roughly 86% are singletons. Unrecorded immune exposure was likely among donors, who were nominally healthy when sampled. CDR3 size: 14 residues. Germline lookup yields CDR1 SNHLY and CDR2 FYNNEI. V was shortened by 4 bases and J by 1 base, with 7 bases between the two germline ends. As for this clone: The antigen remains unidentified.

J is TRBJ2-2 and V is TRBV2; no firm D call. This clonotype was obtained from a man aged 18 to 30 in good health and CMV-seropositive. Sequencing input: PBMCs. The CDR3 loop is CASSVYGNTGELFF. In nucleotides, the CDR3 is TGTGCCAGCAGTGTTTACGGGAACACCGGGGAGCTGTTTTTT.